Following are 8 T cell receptor beta chains from one sample sequenced in a study of CD8 T cells in ankylosing spondylitis. These receptors have no identified antigens. TCRdb reanalysed the 5' RACE reads using MiXCR and keeps one entry per CDR3 protein. Of around 770,000 distinct CDR3 sequences in the sample, 12% are singletons; the top ten hold less than 0.65%. Findings of the study overall: Seemingly characteristic of ankylosing spondylitis blood was a TCR beta motif consisting of under 10 highly homologous variants.

Sequenced: blood, either unsorted or a sorted T cell fraction (not recorded which). The receptors were gathered from a male donor with ankylosing spondylitis.

This clonotype was observed at least ten times. This sequence joins TRBV5-5 and TRBJ2-2; weak D call: TRBD2 (5 bases). The CDR3 contains 16 residues. Germline-derived CDR1 and CDR2 are SGHKS and YYEKEE (reference sequence). V gave up 2 bases and J gave up 4 bases, with 15 bases separating them. As DNA, the CDR3 is TGTGCCAGCAGCTTTTATGAGGGTTCGGGCACCGGGGAGCTGTTTTTT. It yields the protein CASSFYEGSGTGELFF.

The chain is built from TRBV4-2 and TRBJ2-3; D is unclear. The ends were cut back, 0 bases at V and 8 bases at J, with 15 bases in the middle. CDR3 size: 15 residues. Germline V gene sequence: CDR1 LGHNA, CDR2 YNFKEQ. For the CDR3, the DNA is TGTGCCAGCAGCCAAGATCGACTTGCCCCTAGTACGCAGTATTTT. This gives the protein CASSQDRLAPSTQYF.

This clonotype was seen only a few times. This chain connects TRBV20-1 to TRBJ2-3; D is uncertain. The CDR3 spans 12 residues. Trimming removed 6 bases at V and 8 bases at J, with 15 bases between. CDR1 and CDR2 from the germline V gene are DFQATT and SNEGSKA (reference sequence). In DNA form, the CDR3 reads TGCAGTGCCCCCGGATCGCCCTCTACGCAGTATTTT. The encoded protein is CSAPGSPSTQYF.

The chain couples TRBV28 to TRBJ2-1; TRBD2 matches at 12 bases. Germline V CDR1 and CDR2: MDHEN, SYDVKM. The CDR3 totals 16 residues. Trimming cost V 7 bases and J 1 base; bases outside gene matches: 5. CDR3 coding DNA: TGTGCCAGCAAGGGAGGGACTAGCGGGTCCTACAATGAGCAGTTCTTC. It specifies CASKGGTSGSYNEQFF.

This clonotype was counted ten times or more. The chain carries TRBV7-2 and TRBJ2-1; D remains ambiguous. Germline V gene sequence: CDR1 SGHTA, CDR2 FQGNSA. Deletions cut 2 bases from V and 13 bases from J, with 12 bases between. The CDR3 is 12 residues long. This CDR3 is CASSLTTLTQFF. CDR3 sequence (DNA): TGTGCCAGCAGCTTAACTACCCTTACCCAGTTCTTC.

This clonotype was recorded a few times. This chain joins TRBV20-1 and TRBJ1-4; D call uncertain. CDR3 length equals 13 residues. Germline V gene sequence: CDR1 DFQATT, CDR2 SNEGSKA (reference sequence). Trimming took 3 bases from V and 0 from J, leaving 5 bases between them. CDR3 in DNA: TGCAGTGCTAGTGTAGCAACTAATGAAAAACTGTTTTTT. Protein product: CSASVATNEKLFF.

This clonotype showed up just a few times. V gene TRBV20-1 combines with J gene TRBJ2-1, with D tentatively TRBD1 or TRBD2 (6 bases each). CDR1 is DFQATT, CDR2 SNEGSKA, per germline (reference sequence). This CDR3 is built from 15 residues. V gave up 3 bases and J gave up 8 bases, with 20 bases separating them. The CDR3 here is CSASNRVRELDEQFF. The DNA of the CDR3 is TGCAGTGCTAGCAACAGGGTCCGGGAGTTGGATGAGCAGTTCTTC.

This clonotype was counted many times. The chain uses TRBV20-1 and TRBJ2-3, with 9 bases identical to TRBD2. The V and J ends lost 0 bases and 4 bases, in that order; junction bases with no gene match: 8. CDR1 is DFQATT, CDR2 SNEGSKA, per germline (reference sequence). The CDR3 totals 16 residues. The CDR3 DNA reads as TGCAGTGCTAGAGATCGTCCTAGCGGGATATCAGATACGCAGTATTTT. Encoded protein: CSARDRPSGISDTQYF.